This T cell receptor (beta chain) was documented in a study of shared clonotypes between healthy human individuals. A CD45RA+ naive subset and a CD45RA-negative memory subset were split from CD4+ cells. As for this clone: The target antigen is unknown. A much more abundant neighbour one base away suggests this may be a read error. This CDR3 is also generated by other DNA sequences in the sample.

Findings and limits, study-wide: With few donors, the genetic and exposure-history diversity represented was limited.

Deletions cut 5 bases from V and 3 bases from J, with 10 bases between. CDR1 SGHAT and CDR2 FQNNGV come from the germline V gene. This CDR3 comprises 13 residues. Each sorted subset replicate got 200 ng genomic DNA, tens of thousands of genomes. The table came from immunoSEQ multiplex PCR; TCRdb's copy has only in-frame clones and leaves some out. Found here are roughly 1 million clones, around 75% of them singletons; the top ten hold about 1.5%. This chain connects TRBV11-2 to TRBJ1-2, with a possible D match to TRBD1 (6 bases). Sequencing used memory CD4+ T cells sorted from blood. Subset specified: CD45RA-negative fraction. This TCR derives from a man aged 18-30 years in good health. CDR3 protein: CASSPQGDYGYTF. The CDR3 nucleotides are TGTGCCAGCAGCCCACAGGGAGACTATGGCTACACCTTC.